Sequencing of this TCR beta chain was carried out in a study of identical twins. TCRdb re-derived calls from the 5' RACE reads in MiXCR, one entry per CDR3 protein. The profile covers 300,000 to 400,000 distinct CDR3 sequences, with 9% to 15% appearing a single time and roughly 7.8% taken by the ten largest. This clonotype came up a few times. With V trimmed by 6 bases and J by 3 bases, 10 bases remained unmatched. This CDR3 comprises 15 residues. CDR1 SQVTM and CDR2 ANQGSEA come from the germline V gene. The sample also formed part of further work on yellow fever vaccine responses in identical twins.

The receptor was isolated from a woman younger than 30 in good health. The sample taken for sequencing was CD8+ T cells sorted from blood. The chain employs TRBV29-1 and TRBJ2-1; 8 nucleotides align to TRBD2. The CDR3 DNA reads TGCAGCGTGGCGGGGGGACCCGAGTTCTACAATGAGCAGTTCTTC. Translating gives CSVAGGPEFYNEQFF.